A selection of T cell receptor beta chains follows, all from one sample in a study of blood T cell repertoires in COVID-19. The data were produced by immunoSEQ multiplex PCR, yet TCRdb's version contains in-frame clones alone and is incomplete. The table includes around 270,000 clones, around 80% detected once. Sequencing was done on a sample of peripheral blood. The origin of the receptors is a man aged 55 to 69 with acute or convalescent COVID-19. CDR3s include the opening cysteine and the closing phenylalanine or tryptophan. The D gene is left open where the match is weak. Size values are once, few and many counts, or a class for expanded clones, and some rows have none.

>once|TRBJ2-2|TRBV10-3|.
TGTGCCATCAGTGACGGAGCGAACACCGGGGAGCTGTTTTTT
CAISDGANTGELFF
>many|TRBJ2-1|TRBV30|.
TGTGCCTGGAGTGGAAAAACAGGGACGAATGAGCAGTTCTTC
CAWSGKTGTNEQFF
>.|TRBJ2-4|TRBV9|TRBD2
TGTGCCAGCAGCGTAGCGGGGGGTACGCTAGCCAAAAACATTCAGTACTTC
CASSVAGGTLAKNIQYF
>few|TRBJ2-1|TRBV18|.
TGTGCCAGCTCACCGATTAGAGGGTACAATGAGCAGTTCTTC
CASSPIRGYNEQFF
>.|TRBJ2-2|TRBV7-8|.
TGTGCCAGCAGCTCGAGGACTGGCACCGGGGAGCTGTTTTTT
CASSSRTGTGELFF
>.|TRBJ2-6|TRBV18|.
TGTGCCAGCTCGCCCGGGGCTGGGGCCAACGTCCTGACTTTC
CASSPGAGANVLTF
>once|TRBJ2-7|TRBV9|TRBD2
TGTGCCAGCAGCGAAGGGACTAGCGTCGTGGGCGAGCAGTACTTC
CASSEGTSVVGEQYF
>.|TRBJ2-7|TRBV12-3/TRBV12-4|TRBD1
TGTGCCAGCAGGGACAGGTCCTACGAGCAGTACTTC
CASRDRSYEQYF
>.|TRBJ2-5|TRBV2|TRBD2
TGTGCCAGCAGATCAGCGGGGGTGGCCCAAGAGACCCAGTACTTC
CASRSAGVAQETQYF
>.|TRBJ1-1|TRBV10-3|.
TGTGCCATCAGTGAGGCCGGTCGGGGGGGGAACACTGAAGCTTTCTTT
CAISEAGRGGNTEAFF
>.|TRBJ2-1|TRBV5-4|.
TGTGCCAGCAGCTTGGCCGGGCTAGCAGACTACAATGAGCAGTTCTTC
CASSLAGLADYNEQFF
>.|TRBJ1-2|TRBV5-1|.
TGCGCCAGCAGCTTGGGACAGGAAGGGGGCTACACCTTC
CASSLGQEGGYTF
>.|TRBJ2-5|TRBV9|TRBD1
TGTGCCAGCAGCGTAGAACAGGGGGGAAGTGGAGAGACCCAGTACTTC
CASSVEQGGSGETQYF
>.|TRBJ1-1|TRBV28|.
TGTGCCAGCAGTTTTGGGTCAGGGGTGAACACTGAAGCTTTCTTT
CASSFGSGVNTEAFF
>.|TRBJ2-7|TRBV5-1|TRBD1
TGCGCCAGCAGCCCCGACAGGGGGCGGCGGTACGAGCAGTACTTC
CASSPDRGRRYEQYF
>.|TRBJ2-7|TRBV29-1|TRBD2
TGCAGCGTGGAGCGGGGGCCCTTGATGGAGCAGTACTTC
CSVERGPLMEQYF
>.|TRBJ1-1|TRBV7-9|TRBD1
TGTGCCAGCAGCAAGGGACAGGGGAGGACTGAAGCTTTCTTT
CASSKGQGRTEAFF
>.|TRBJ1-1|TRBV7-2|.
TGTGCCAGCAGCTTAGGGGCTGGGGCCGGAACTGAAGCTTTCTTT
CASSLGAGAGTEAFF
>.|TRBJ1-4|TRBV10-2|.
TGCGCCAGCAGTGAGGCACAGGAAAAGGAAAAACTGTTTTTT
CASSEAQEKEKLFF
>.|TRBJ2-7|TRBV10-3|TRBD2
TGTGCCATCAGTGGACTAGCGGGAGGTTTCTACGAGCAGTACTTC
CAISGLAGGFYEQYF
>.|TRBJ1-3|TRBV6-5|TRBD1
TGTGCCAGCAGTAAACAGGGGTCTGGAAACACCATATATTTT
CASSKQGSGNTIYF
>.|TRBJ2-7|TRBV18|TRBD2
TGTGCCAGCTCAGAGCGGGAGGTCCGTGTAGAGCAGTACTTC
CASSEREVRVEQYF
>few|TRBJ2-7|TRBV5-4|.
TGTGCCAGCACCCTGCGGCGGGGGCTTAGCTCCTACGAGCAGTACTTC
CASTLRRGLSSYEQYF
>.|TRBJ2-1|TRBV5-1|.
TGCGCCAGCAGCTTGGGACAGAGAGGCAATGAGCAGTTCTTC
CASSLGQRGNEQFF
>.|TRBJ2-4|TRBV18|.
TGTGCCAGCTCATATTCCGGGGGGCCTGACAACATTCAGTACTTC
CASSYSGGPDNIQYF
>.|TRBJ2-3|TRBV7-6|.
TGTGCCAGCACGGGGGGCACAGATACGCAGTATTTT
CASTGGTDTQYF
>.|TRBJ1-2|TRBV2|.
TGTGCCAGCAGAGATAGGGCAGGGGCTAGCTATGGCTACACCTTC
CASRDRAGASYGYTF
>.|TRBJ2-4|TRBV3-1/TRBV3-2|.
TGTGCCAGCAGCCAATTTCGGGGGGCGTCACTATTAATTCAGTACTTC
CASSQFRGASLLIQYF
>.|TRBJ2-7|TRBV4-2|.
TGTGCCAGCAGCCAAGCCGGGTCAAAAACCTACGAGCAGTACTTC
CASSQAGSKTYEQYF
>.|TRBJ2-2|TRBV19|TRBD1
TGTGCCAGTAGAGTAGGGACAGCGAGCACCGGGGAGCTGTTTTTT
CASRVGTASTGELFF
>few|TRBJ2-7|TRBV9|TRBD1
TGTGCCAGCAGCGTAGGCGGGGACAGGGGGGTCTACGAGCAGTACTTC
CASSVGGDRGVYEQYF
>.|TRBJ2-1|TRBV5-1|.
TGCGCCAGCAGCCCGGGAAGGACAGCCCTTTACAATGAGCAGTTCTTC
CASSPGRTALYNEQFF
>.|TRBJ2-7|TRBV7-9|TRBD1
TGTGCCAGCAGCTTAACAGGGGGCGGATACGAGCAGTACTTC
CASSLTGGGYEQYF
>.|TRBJ1-1|TRBV5-4|TRBD1
TGTGCCAGCAGTGGTGACAGGGGGCGCGAAGCTTTCTTT
CASSGDRGREAFF
>.|TRBJ2-1|TRBV5-1|TRBD2
TGCGCCAGCAGCTTTACTAGCGGGATGAGGAGTGAGCAGTTCTTC
CASSFTSGMRSEQFF
>.|TRBJ2-1|TRBV10-3|.
TGTGCCATCAGTGGAGCGGGCAGCTCCTACAATGAGCAGTTCTTC
CAISGAGSSYNEQFF
>.|TRBJ1-1|TRBV28|TRBD1
TGTGCCAGCATTCCGGGACAGGAGAACACTGAAGCTTTCTTT
CASIPGQENTEAFF
>.|TRBJ2-1|TRBV10-3|TRBD2
TGTGCCATCAGTGGGGCCAGCGGGAGCTACAATGAGCAGTTCTTC
CAISGASGSYNEQFF
>.|TRBJ2-7|TRBV6-5|.
TGTGCCAGCAGTTACTTCCAGTCCTACGAGCAGTACTTC
CASSYFQSYEQYF
>.|TRBJ1-1|TRBV29-1|.
TGCAGCGTTCAAGACCAGCCGGGGACTGAAGCTTTCTTT
CSVQDQPGTEAFF
>.|TRBJ1-1|TRBV4-1|TRBD1
TGCGCCAGCAGCCACCTGGACAGGGCGAACACTGAAGCTTTCTTT
CASSHLDRANTEAFF
>.|TRBJ1-2|TRBV5-1|TRBD1
TGCGCCAGCAGTTCGGACAGGGGTGGCTACACCTTC
CASSSDRGGYTF
>.|TRBJ1-4|TRBV27|TRBD1
TGTGCCAGCAGTTTATTTCAGGGGGCTGAAAAACTGTTTTTT
CASSLFQGAEKLFF
>.|TRBJ2-7|TRBV19|TRBD1
TGTGCCAGTAGTAAGGGCGGACAGGGTATAATCGACGAGCAGTACTTC
CASSKGGQGIIDEQYF
>.|TRBJ1-3|TRBV7-2|TRBD1
TGTGCCAGCAGCATCGACAGGGGGCACGGAAACACCATATATTTT
CASSIDRGHGNTIYF
>.|TRBJ1-4|TRBV12-5|.
TGTGCTAGTGGTTTGGTAACGGGGGGCACTAATGAAAAACTGTTTTTT
CASGLVTGGTNEKLFF
>.|TRBJ1-5|TRBV10-2|.
TGCGCCAGCAGTGAGCACAGCACCGGCTTACTTAGCAATCAGCCCCAGCATTTT
CASSEHSTGLLSNQPQHF
>.|TRBJ2-7|TRBV13|TRBD1
TGTGCCAGCAGCTTAAGGGACAGGCTCTCCTACGAGCAGTACTTC
CASSLRDRLSYEQYF
>.|TRBJ2-2|TRBV19|.
TGTGCCAGTATATACAGCTCAAATATAGCCGGGGAGCTGTTTTTT
CASIYSSNIAGELFF
>.|TRBJ1-1|TRBV9|.
TGTGCCAGCAGCGTCTTTGACAGTCTGAACACTGAAGCTTTCTTT
CASSVFDSLNTEAFF
>.|TRBJ2-3|TRBV20-1|.
TGCAGTGCTAGTGGAGGCTTTGGAGATACGCAGTATTTT
CSASGGFGDTQYF
>.|TRBJ2-6|TRBV18|.
TGTGCCAGCTCACCATTGGACAACTCTGGGGCCAACGTCCTGACTTTC
CASSPLDNSGANVLTF
>.|TRBJ2-7|TRBV10-3|TRBD1
TGTGCCACCAGCAGCCCGGGACAGGGGACCTACGAGCAGTACTTC
CATSSPGQGTYEQYF